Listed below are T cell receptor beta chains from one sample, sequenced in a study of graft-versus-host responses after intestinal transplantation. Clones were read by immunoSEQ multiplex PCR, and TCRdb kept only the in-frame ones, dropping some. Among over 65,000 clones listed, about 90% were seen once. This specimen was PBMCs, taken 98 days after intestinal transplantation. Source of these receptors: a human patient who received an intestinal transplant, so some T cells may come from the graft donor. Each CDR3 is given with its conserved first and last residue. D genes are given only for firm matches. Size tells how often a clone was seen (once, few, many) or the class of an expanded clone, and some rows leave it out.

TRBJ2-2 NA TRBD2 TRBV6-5 TGTGCCACCCGAAAGGAGCGGGAGGACACCGGGGAGCTGTTTTTT CATRKEREDTGELFF
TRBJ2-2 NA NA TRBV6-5 TGTGCCAGCAGTTACTCGTCAGGGGCCGCCGGGGAGCTGTTTTTT CASSYSSGAAGELFF
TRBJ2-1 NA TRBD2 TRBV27 TGTGCCAGCAGTCCCTTCCCGGGACTAGCGGGAGCCCTCTTTGGTGAGCAGTTCTTC CASSPFPGLAGALFGEQFF
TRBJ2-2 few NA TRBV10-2 TGCGCCAGCAGTGATACAGGTGTAACCGGGGAGCTGTTTTTT CASSDTGVTGELFF
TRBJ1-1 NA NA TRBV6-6 TGTGCCAGCAGTTACTCTTGGTACACGAACACTGAAGCTTTCTTT CASSYSWYTNTEAFF
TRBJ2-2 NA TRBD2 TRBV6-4 TGTGCCAGCAGAACTAGCGGAGATACCGGGGAGCTGTTTTTT CASRTSGDTGELFF
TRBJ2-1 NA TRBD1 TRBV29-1 TGCAGCGTCCAGGGACAGGGTGTGAAGGATGAGCAGTTCTTC CSVQGQGVKDEQFF
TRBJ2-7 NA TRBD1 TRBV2 TGTGCCAGCAGTGAAGCCGCCGGGACAGGGTCCTACGAGCAGTACTTC CASSEAAGTGSYEQYF
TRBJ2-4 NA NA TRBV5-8 TGTGCCAGCAAAGACTGGGGGGCCAAAAACATTCAGTACTTC CASKDWGAKNIQYF
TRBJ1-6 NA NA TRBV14 TGTGCCAGCAGCCAAATCGACAGGATTCATTCACCCCTCCACTTT CASSQIDRIHSPLHF